Below, 17 T cell receptor beta chains from the same sample are listed, as sequenced in a study of blood T cell repertoires in COVID-19. Clones were sequenced by immunoSEQ multiplex PCR, and TCRdb holds only the in-frame ones, with some missing. Of more than 150,000 clones in the sample, 78% were seen once. The material sequenced was peripheral blood. Every receptor here comes from a woman older than 75 with active or convalescent COVID-19.

The chain combines TRBV6-5 with TRBJ1-1, with 7 bases matching TRBD1. The J segment lost 8 bases and the V segment lost 8 bases, leaving 11 bases of the junction unmatched. The germline CDR1 and CDR2 sequences are MNHEY and SVGAGI. CDR3 length equals 13 residues. CDR3 nucleotides: TGTGCCAGCGCGCATCGGACAGGACAGGAAGCTTTCTTT. Translating it yields CASAHRTGQEAFF.

CDR3 region: CASSLTGSYEQYF. DNA for the CDR3: TGTGCCAGCAGCCTGACAGGTTCCTACGAGCAGTACTTC. This chain connects TRBV27 to TRBJ2-7; the D gene is possibly TRBD1 (6 bases). Looked up from germline, CDR1 is MNHEY and CDR2 is SMNVEV (reference sequence). V lost 6 bases and J lost 1, with 10 bases in between. This CDR3 has 13 residues.

This rearrangement joins TRBV11-2 to TRBJ2-1; 7 bases match TRBD2. V trimming: 0 bases; J trimming: 4 bases; junction bases outside the gene matches: 9. The length of the CDR3 is 17 residues. Germline V CDR1 and CDR2: SGHAT, FQNNGV. For the CDR3, the DNA is TGTGCCAGCAGCTTAGATTCGGCGGGGGAGAAATACAATGAGCAGTTCTTC. It is translated as CASSLDSAGEKYNEQFF.

V gene TRBV7-2 combines with J gene TRBJ2-5; TRBD2 matches 8 bases. There are 15 residues in the CDR3. Germline assignment: CDR1 SGHTA and CDR2 FQGNSA. V shed 5 bases and J 4 bases; nucleotides not matched to a gene: 9. The CDR3 region is CASSQIAGTGETQYF. CDR3 in DNA: TGTGCCAGCAGCCAAATAGCGGGGACGGGAGAGACCCAGTACTTC.

This clone appeared once. The V gene is TRBV4-1, the J gene TRBJ1-3; 10 nucleotides agree with TRBD1. CDR3 size: 17 residues. V shed 4 bases, J shed 3 bases, and the junction held 9 bases outside the gene matches. Germline-derived CDR1 and CDR2 are MGHRA and YSYEKL. CDR3 sequence reads: CASSRRQGARGGNTIYF. The CDR3 bases are TGCGCCAGCAGCCGGCGACAGGGGGCGCGTGGTGGAAACACCATATATTTT.

This clone was seen only once. The CDR3 nucleotides are TGCGCCAGCAGCTTAGCGACAGGTCAAGAGACCCAGTACTTC. Translating it yields CASSLATGQETQYF. This sequence joins TRBV5-1 and TRBJ2-5; tentatively, D is TRBD1 (6 bases). V shed 2 bases and J shed 2 bases, with 10 bases lying between them. The CDR3 covers 14 residues. Germline CDR1 and CDR2: SGHRS and YFSETQ.

The rearrangement joins TRBV6-6 to TRBJ1-1; 10 bases match TRBD1. The CDR3 consists of 13 residues. Per the germline V gene, CDR1 is MNHNY and CDR2 is SVGAGI (reference sequence). V dropped 10 bases and J dropped 5; count of bases not matched to a gene: 7. The CDR3 coding sequence is TGTGCCACTCAACGACAGGGGGCGACTGAAGCTTTCTTT. Its protein product is CATQRQGATEAFF.

The chain has TRBV14 and TRBJ1-2, with a weak D call TRBD1 (6 bases). This CDR3 contains 13 residues. V lost 4 bases and J 6 bases, leaving 12 bases between the germline ends. CDR1 SGHDN and CDR2 FVKESK come from the germline V gene. CDR3 sequence reads: CASSLTGNHGYTF. As DNA, the CDR3 is TGTGCCAGCAGCCTAACAGGGAACCATGGCTACACCTTC.

In DNA form, the CDR3 reads TGTGCCAGCAGCTCCACATCACATGAGTCGGGTGAGCAGTTCTTC. Its translation is CASSSTSHESGEQFF. The rearrangement joins TRBV11-2 to TRBJ2-1; no firm D call. The germline gives CDR1 SGHAT, CDR2 FQNNGV. With 4 bases removed from V and 9 bases from J, the gap between germline ends came to 19 bases. This CDR3 spans 15 amino acids.

The chain couples TRBV7-9 to TRBJ1-4; perhaps TRBD1 as D (5 bases). The CDR3 is 15 residues long. From germline, CDR1 is SEHNR and CDR2 FQNEAQ (reference sequence). The V and J ends lost 5 bases and 4 bases respectively, with 14 bases between them. The CDR3 DNA is TGTGCCAGCAGCGACAGACAGTCTAATAATGAAAAACTGTTTTTT. This sequence encodes CASSDRQSNNEKLFF.

The chain recombines TRBV4-1 with TRBJ1-1; TRBD1 matches at 10 bases. The CDR3 runs to 16 residues. Trimming cost V 7 bases and J 3 bases; bases outside gene matches: 11. Germline loops: CDR1 MGHRA, CDR2 YSYEKL. The DNA for the CDR3 is TGCGCCAGCAAACGACAGGGGGCGAGGTCCGACACTGAAGCTTTCTTT. Protein: CASKRQGARSDTEAFF.

The chain uses TRBV3-1 (or the pseudogene TRBV3-2) and TRBJ1-2; D may be TRBD1 (5 bases). V dropped 4 bases and J dropped 6 bases, with 9 bases sitting between them. In germline, CDR1 is LGHDT, CDR2 YNNKEL (reference sequence). The CDR3 runs to 12 residues. The CDR3 region is CASSRPGDGYTF. In DNA, the CDR3 is TGTGCCAGCAGCCGACCGGGGGATGGCTACACCTTC.

The chain has TRBV5-1 and TRBJ2-2, with D tentatively TRBD1 (6 bases). With 2 bases removed from V and 7 bases from J, the gap between germline ends came to 15 bases. Germline lookup yields CDR1 SGHRS and CDR2 YFSETQ. The CDR3 length is 15 residues. CDR3 DNA sequence: TGCGCCAGCAGCTTAGACAGGTTCGGAGGCGGGGAGCTGTTTTTT. This sequence encodes CASSLDRFGGGELFF.

The V gene is TRBV19, the J gene TRBJ1-5; maybe TRBD1 (5 bases). Germline V gives CDR1 LNHDA, CDR2 SQIVND (reference sequence). The CDR3 runs to 13 residues. V was clipped by 3 bases and J by 9 bases, with 12 bases between them. The CDR3 nucleotides are TGTGCCAGTAGTATCGGGGGAAATACGCCCCAGCATTTT. Its protein product is CASSIGGNTPQHF.

V and J are TRBV7-2 and TRBJ1-1; D unclear. The CDR3 sequence is 14 residues long. V lost 1 base to trimming and J lost 1 base, with 7 bases between them. Per germline, CDR1 SGHTA and CDR2 FQGNSA. The DNA of the CDR3 is TGTGCCAGCAGCTTAGTGGCAGAGAACACTGAAGCTTTCTTT. This codes for CASSLVAENTEAFF.

This chain connects TRBV19 to TRBJ1-5, with 8 bases identical to TRBD1. This CDR3 has 16 residues. Per germline, CDR1 LNHDA and CDR2 SQIVND (reference sequence). Trimming took 9 bases from V and 6 from J; bases not matched to a gene: 16. CDR3 amino acids: CASHDPGQGAIQPQHF. CDR3 bases: TGTGCCAGCCACGACCCGGGGCAGGGGGCGATTCAGCCCCAGCATTTT.

This clone was seen once. The rearrangement uses TRBV28 and TRBJ2-7; tentatively, D is TRBD1 (6 bases). This CDR3 is 14 amino acids long. Germline V gene data show CDR1 as MDHEN and CDR2 as SYDVKM. Trimming took 7 bases from V and 4 from J, leaving 17 bases between them. The CDR3 sequence is CASMSGTPPYEQYF. CDR3 in DNA: TGTGCCAGCATGTCCGGGACACCTCCTTACGAGCAGTACTTC. Variable domain in full (rest from reference TRBV28 and TRBJ2-7): DVKVTQSSRYLVKRTGEKVFLECVQDMDHENMFWYRQDPGLGLRLIYFSYDVKMKEKGDIPEGYSVSREKKERFSLILESASTNQTSMYLCASMSGTPPYEQYFGPGTRLTVT.